This is a list of T cell receptor beta chains from one sample in a study of response to subunit inactivated influenza vaccine. One entry per CDR3 protein, called by TCRdb with MiXCR from the RT-PCR reads. The table has 490,000 or so distinct CDR3 sequences, approximately 7.1% seen once. Sequencing used PBMCs from blood, obtained approximately 25 months after vaccination. Receptor source: a man between 50 and 75 years old who received an inactivated influenza vaccine. Each CDR3 is given with its conserved first and last residue. The D gene is left open where the match is weak. Rows may omit the clone size; those that give it use once, few, many or a size class.

>TRBJ2-3|TRBV19|-|TRBD1
CAIGTGRTDTQYF
TGTGCCATTGGGACAGGGAGGACAGATACGCAGTATTTT
>TRBJ1-1|TRBV11-2|-|-
CASSLTPQGNTEAFF
TGTGCCAGCAGCTTAACCCCTCAAGGGAACACTGAAGCTTTCTTT
>TRBJ1-5|TRBV19|-|-
CASSMVVNQPQHF
TGTGCCAGTAGTATGGTGGTGAATCAGCCCCAGCATTTT
>TRBJ1-1|TRBV6-1|-|-
CASSDSLNTEAFF
TGTGCCAGCAGTGACAGCTTGAACACTGAAGCTTTCTTT
>TRBJ2-2|TRBV10-1|few|-
CASSVRTSNTGELFF
TGCGCCAGCAGTGTAAGGACGTCGAACACCGGGGAGCTGTTTTTT
>TRBJ2-5|TRBV6-5|few|TRBD2
CASSSRTSGRFRETQYF
TGTGCCAGCAGTTCCCGGACTAGCGGGAGGTTCAGGGAGACCCAGTACTTC
>TRBJ1-2|TRBV6-6|few|-
CASSPRDLGYTF
TGTGCCAGCAGTCCACGTGATTTGGGCTACACCTTC
>TRBJ2-2|TRBV28|few|TRBD2
CASSELLAGATGELFF
TGTGCCAGCAGTGAACTTCTAGCGGGAGCCACCGGGGAGCTGTTTTTT
>TRBJ2-3|TRBV20-1|few|TRBD2
CSAREPGLAGGPKQYF
TGCAGTGCTAGAGAGCCCGGACTAGCGGGGGGGCCTAAGCAGTATTTT
>TRBJ2-3|TRBV3-1|few|-
CASSQDRYTQYF
TGTGCCAGCAGCCAAGATCGGTATACGCAGTATTTT
>TRBJ2-1|TRBV5-1|many|-
CASSPRVDVHNEQFF
TGCGCCAGCAGCCCCAGGGTAGATGTGCACAATGAGCAGTTCTTC
>TRBJ2-5|TRBV20-1|many|-
CRVPYQETQYF
TGCAGGGTCCCGTACCAAGAGACCCAGTACTTC
>TRBJ2-1|TRBV7-9|-|-
CASSLDLGGVAYNEQFF
TGTGCCAGCAGCTTAGACCTTGGGGGAGTCGCCTACAATGAGCAGTTCTTC
>TRBJ2-5|TRBV5-1|few|TRBD2
CASSMGLEATQYF
TGCGCCAGCAGCATGGGACTAGAAGCAACCCAGTACTTC
>TRBJ2-2|TRBV28|few|-
CATLEAVIPNTGELFF
TGTGCCACCCTAGAGGCGGTGATTCCGAACACCGGGGAGCTGTTTTTT
>TRBJ2-7|TRBV28|many|-
CASSSGWSYEQYF
TGTGCCAGCAGTTCGGGGTGGTCCTACGAGCAGTACTTC
>TRBJ1-4|TRBV20-1|-|TRBD1
CSAIAWGRGTNEKLFF
TGCAGCGCTATTGCTTGGGGCAGGGGGACTAATGAAAAACTGTTTTTT
>TRBJ2-7|TRBV28|many|-
CASSAIYEQYF
TGTGCCAGCAGTGCCATTTACGAGCAGTACTTC
>TRBJ2-7|TRBV5-5|-|-
CASSSRGSGVSYEQYF
TGTGCCAGCAGCTCCCGAGGTAGCGGAGTCTCCTACGAGCAGTACTTC
>TRBJ2-3|TRBV11-2|-|TRBD1
CASSSNRGADTQYF
TGTGCCAGCAGCTCAAACAGGGGTGCAGATACGCAGTATTTT
>TRBJ1-4|TRBV5-1|many|TRBD1
CASSPGQGSEKLFF
TGCGCCAGCAGCCCGGGACAGGGAAGTGAAAAACTGTTTTTT
>TRBJ2-7|TRBV20-1|-|-
CSAENPYEQYF
TGCAGTGCCGAAAACCCTTACGAGCAGTACTTC
>TRBJ2-1|TRBV2|few|-
CASSVTDYNEQFF
TGTGCCAGCAGTGTTACTGACTACAATGAGCAGTTCTTC
>TRBJ2-1|TRBV2|few|-
CASMTPGPNEQFF
TGTGCCAGCATGACGCCAGGGCCCAATGAGCAGTTCTTC
>TRBJ1-3|TRBV4-3|few|-
CASSQDGTPSGNTIYF
TGCGCCAGCAGCCAAGATGGCACCCCCTCTGGAAACACCATATATTTT
>TRBJ2-1|TRBV3-1|few|-
CASSQELTQIQFF
TGTGCCAGCAGCCAAGAGCTCACGCAAATCCAGTTCTTC
>TRBJ2-7|TRBV15|few|-
CATSRNLEGGEQYF
TGTGCCACCAGCAGAAATCTAGAGGGAGGCGAGCAGTACTTC
>TRBJ2-7|TRBV20-1|many|TRBD2
CSARGPGLVSEQYF
TGCAGTGCTAGGGGCCCGGGACTAGTATCCGAGCAGTACTTC
>TRBJ2-5|TRBV4-3|many|-
CASSLNRGGGETQYF
TGCGCCAGCAGCCTAAACAGGGGAGGAGGGGAGACCCAGTACTTC
>TRBJ2-7|TRBV7-2|many|-
CASSLAGTETYEQYF
TGTGCCAGCAGCTTAGCGGGGACGGAAACCTACGAGCAGTACTTC
>TRBJ1-5|TRBV6-5|few|TRBD1
CASSYKFPGTGRQPQHF
TGTGCCAGCAGTTATAAGTTCCCCGGGACAGGGCGCCAGCCCCAGCATTTT
>TRBJ1-2|TRBV5-1|-|TRBD1
CASSLEPATGGGYTF
TGCGCCAGCAGCTTGGAGCCAGCGACAGGGGGCGGCTACACCTTC
>TRBJ2-5|TRBV4-1|few|TRBD2
CASSQASSSGGQETQYF
TGCGCCAGCAGCCAAGCGAGCTCTAGCGGGGGCCAAGAGACCCAGTACTTC
>TRBJ1-1|TRBV5-1|few|-
CASSPDGLNTEAFF
TGCGCCAGCAGCCCGGACGGATTGAACACTGAAGCTTTCTTT
>TRBJ2-1|TRBV20-1|many|TRBD2
CSARDLYAGVSNEQFF
TGCAGTGCTAGAGATCTCTACGCGGGAGTATCGAATGAGCAGTTCTTC
>TRBJ2-5|TRBV20-1|-|TRBD2
CSAPLGLAEPAQYF
TGCAGTGCCCCCCTAGGGCTAGCGGAGCCAGCCCAGTACTTC
>TRBJ2-5|TRBV28|-|-
CASSTEWRKETQYF
TGTGCCAGCAGTACTGAGTGGAGAAAAGAGACCCAGTACTTC
>TRBJ1-6|TRBV6-5|many|-
CASAQYNSPLHF
TGTGCCAGCGCCCAATATAATTCACCCCTCCACTTT
>TRBJ1-1|TRBV20-1|many|-
CSAQGGGGLPNTEAFF
TGCAGTGCTCAAGGGGGAGGAGGGTTGCCGAACACTGAAGCTTTCTTT
>TRBJ2-5|TRBV10-3|few|TRBD1
CAIREDRGGTQYF
TGTGCCATCAGAGAGGACAGGGGGGGGACCCAGTACTTC
>TRBJ2-7|TRBV12-3/TRBV12-4|few|TRBD1
CASSFGLGQGASYEQYF
TGTGCCAGCAGTTTTGGATTGGGGCAGGGGGCTTCCTACGAGCAGTACTTC
>TRBJ2-6|TRBV4-2|few|TRBD1
CASSQDARTGGGANVLTF
TGTGCCAGCAGCCAAGATGCTAGGACAGGGGGTGGGGCCAACGTCCTGACTTTC